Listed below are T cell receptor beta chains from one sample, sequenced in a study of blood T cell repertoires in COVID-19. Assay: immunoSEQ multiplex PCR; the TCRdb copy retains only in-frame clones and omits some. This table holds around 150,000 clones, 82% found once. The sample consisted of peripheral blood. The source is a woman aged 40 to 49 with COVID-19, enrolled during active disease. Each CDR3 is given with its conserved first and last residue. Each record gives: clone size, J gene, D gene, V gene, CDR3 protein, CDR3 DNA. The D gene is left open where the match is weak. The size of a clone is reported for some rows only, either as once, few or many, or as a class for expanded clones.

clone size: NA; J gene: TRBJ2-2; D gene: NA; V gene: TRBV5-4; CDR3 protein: CASSLAGPTGELFF; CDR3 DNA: TGTGCCAGCAGCCTGGCAGGGCCCACCGGGGAGCTGTTTTTT
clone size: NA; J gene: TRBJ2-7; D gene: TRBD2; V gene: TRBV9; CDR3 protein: CASSVGLDWTSGVYEQYF; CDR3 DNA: TGTGCCAGCAGCGTAGGGCTGGACTGGACTAGCGGAGTCTACGAGCAGTACTTC
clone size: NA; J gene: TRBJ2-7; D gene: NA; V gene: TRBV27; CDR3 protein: CASSTRGNGYEQYF; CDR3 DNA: TGTGCCAGCAGTACCCGGGGGAACGGCTACGAGCAGTACTTC
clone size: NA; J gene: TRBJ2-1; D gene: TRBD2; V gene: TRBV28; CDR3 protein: CASSLIGKLAKVEQFF; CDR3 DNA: TGTGCCAGCAGTTTAATAGGTAAACTAGCGAAGGTCGAGCAGTTCTTC
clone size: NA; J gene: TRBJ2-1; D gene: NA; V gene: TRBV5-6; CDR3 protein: CASRTVSEQFF; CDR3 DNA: TGTGCCAGCAGGACAGTAAGTGAGCAGTTCTTC
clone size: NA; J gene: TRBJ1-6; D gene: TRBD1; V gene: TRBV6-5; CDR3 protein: CASSWDRASPPLHF; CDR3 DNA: TGTGCCAGCAGCTGGGACAGGGCCTCTCCACCCCTCCACTTT
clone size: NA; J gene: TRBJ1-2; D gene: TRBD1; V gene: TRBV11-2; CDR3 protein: CASSPVGTGGGGYTF; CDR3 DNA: TGTGCCAGCAGCCCCGTTGGGACAGGGGGCGGTGGCTACACCTTC
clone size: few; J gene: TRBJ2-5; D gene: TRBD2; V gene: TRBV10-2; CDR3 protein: CASSEFNSGRALGETQYF; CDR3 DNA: TGCGCCAGCAGTGAGTTCAATAGCGGGAGGGCCCTCGGGGAGACCCAGTACTTC
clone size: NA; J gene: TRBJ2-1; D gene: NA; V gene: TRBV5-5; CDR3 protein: CASILGVEEQFF; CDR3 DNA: TGTGCCAGCATCCTGGGTGTGGAGGAGCAGTTCTTC
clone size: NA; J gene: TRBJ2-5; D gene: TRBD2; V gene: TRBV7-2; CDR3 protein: CASSLTPWGRAVETQYF; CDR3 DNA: TGTGCCAGCAGCTTAACTCCTTGGGGGAGGGCCGTGGAGACCCAGTACTTC
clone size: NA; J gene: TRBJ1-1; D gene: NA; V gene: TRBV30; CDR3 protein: CAWSVGGNTEAFF; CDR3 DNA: TGTGCCTGGAGTGTAGGCGGGAACACTGAAGCTTTCTTT
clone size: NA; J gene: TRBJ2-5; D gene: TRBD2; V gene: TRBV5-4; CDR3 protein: CASSLMASGHLEETQYF; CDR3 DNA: TGTGCCAGCAGCTTGATGGCTAGCGGGCACCTGGAAGAGACCCAGTACTTC
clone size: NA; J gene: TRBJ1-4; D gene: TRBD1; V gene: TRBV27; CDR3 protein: CASSLQGQGIEKLFF; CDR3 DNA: TGTGCCAGCAGTTTACAAGGACAGGGGATTGAAAAACTGTTTTTT
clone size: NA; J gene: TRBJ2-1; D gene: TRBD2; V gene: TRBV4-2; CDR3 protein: CASSLAGADNEQFF; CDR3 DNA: TGTGCCAGCAGCCTAGCGGGGGCAGACAATGAGCAGTTCTTC
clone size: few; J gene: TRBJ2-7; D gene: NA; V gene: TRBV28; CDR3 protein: CASSFRDEQYF; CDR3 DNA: TGTGCCAGCAGTTTCAGGGACGAGCAGTACTTC
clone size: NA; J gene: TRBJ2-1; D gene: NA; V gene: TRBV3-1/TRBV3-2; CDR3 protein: CASSQGGLAAQFF; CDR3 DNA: TGTGCCAGCAGCCAAGGAGGGCTAGCAGCGCAGTTCTTC
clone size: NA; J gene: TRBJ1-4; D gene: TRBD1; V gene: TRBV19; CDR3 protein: CASSPRQGRGEKLFF; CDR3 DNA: TGTGCCAGTAGTCCCCGACAGGGGAGGGGTGAAAAACTGTTTTTT
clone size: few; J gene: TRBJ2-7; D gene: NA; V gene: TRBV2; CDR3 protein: CASSGAGRHPYEQYF; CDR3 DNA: TGTGCCAGCAGTGGCGCGGGTCGCCACCCCTACGAGCAGTACTTC
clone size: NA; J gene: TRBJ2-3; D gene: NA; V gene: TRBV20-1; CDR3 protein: CSASPRVRGTDTQYF; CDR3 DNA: TGCAGTGCTAGTCCCAGGGTCAGAGGCACAGATACGCAGTATTTT
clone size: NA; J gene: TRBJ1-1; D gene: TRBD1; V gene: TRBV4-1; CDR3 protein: CASSQDRGREAFF; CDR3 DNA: TGCGCCAGCAGCCAAGACAGGGGGCGCGAAGCTTTCTTT
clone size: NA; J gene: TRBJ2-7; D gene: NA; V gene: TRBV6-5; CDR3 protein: CASSYTGLAGEQYF; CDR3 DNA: TGTGCCAGCAGTTACACGGGACTGGCGGGGGAGCAGTACTTC
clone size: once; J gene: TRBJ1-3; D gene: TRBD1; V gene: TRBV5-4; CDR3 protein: CASSLDPGTAGNTIYF; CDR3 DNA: TGTGCCAGCAGCTTGGATCCCGGGACAGCTGGAAACACCATATATTTT
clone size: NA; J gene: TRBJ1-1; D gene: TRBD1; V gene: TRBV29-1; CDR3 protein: CSPSGGLVATEAFF; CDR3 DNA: TGCAGCCCCTCAGGGGGTTTGGTCGCGACTGAAGCTTTCTTT
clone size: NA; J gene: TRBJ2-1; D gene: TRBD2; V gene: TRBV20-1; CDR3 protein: CSASLLAGEGEQFF; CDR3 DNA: TGCAGTGCTAGTCTTCTAGCGGGAGAGGGTGAGCAGTTCTTC
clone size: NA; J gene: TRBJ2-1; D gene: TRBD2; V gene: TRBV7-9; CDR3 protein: CASSSSGRAIDEQFF; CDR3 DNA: TGTGCCAGCAGCTCTAGCGGGAGGGCCATCGATGAGCAGTTCTTC
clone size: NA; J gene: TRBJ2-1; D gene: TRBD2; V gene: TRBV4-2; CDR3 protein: CASSQGSGTSGIHEQFF; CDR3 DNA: TGTGCCAGCAGCCAAGGGTCCGGGACTAGCGGGATCCATGAGCAGTTCTTC
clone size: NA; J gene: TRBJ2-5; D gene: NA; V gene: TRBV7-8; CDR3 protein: CASSSPWAGVETQYF; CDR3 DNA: TGTGCCAGCAGCTCCCCCTGGGCAGGTGTAGAGACCCAGTACTTC
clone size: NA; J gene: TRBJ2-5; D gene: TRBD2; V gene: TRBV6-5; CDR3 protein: CASTHAGGQETQYF; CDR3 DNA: TGTGCCAGCACCCATGCGGGGGGTCAAGAGACCCAGTACTTC
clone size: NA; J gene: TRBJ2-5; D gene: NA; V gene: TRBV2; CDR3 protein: CASRGNREPQETQYF; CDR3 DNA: TGTGCCAGCAGAGGCAACAGGGAGCCGCAAGAGACCCAGTACTTC
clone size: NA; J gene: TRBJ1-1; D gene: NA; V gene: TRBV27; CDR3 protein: CASRTAVGNTEAFF; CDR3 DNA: TGTGCCAGCAGAACCGCGGTGGGGAACACTGAAGCTTTCTTT
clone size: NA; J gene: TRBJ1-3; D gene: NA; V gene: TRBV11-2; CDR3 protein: CASSLTGTNSGNTIYF; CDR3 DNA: TGTGCCAGCAGCTTGACCGGGACAAACTCTGGAAACACCATATATTTT
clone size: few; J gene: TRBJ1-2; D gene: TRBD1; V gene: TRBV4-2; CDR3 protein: CASSQLDRVAGYTF; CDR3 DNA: TGTGCCAGCAGCCAACTGGACAGGGTTGCCGGCTACACCTTC
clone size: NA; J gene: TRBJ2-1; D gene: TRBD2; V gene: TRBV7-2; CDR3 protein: CASSFVAGVWNEQFF; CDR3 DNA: TGTGCCAGCAGCTTTGTGGCGGGGGTGTGGAATGAGCAGTTCTTC
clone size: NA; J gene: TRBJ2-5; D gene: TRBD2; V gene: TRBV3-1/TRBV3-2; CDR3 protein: CASSHDWTSGGSAQYF; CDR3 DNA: TGTGCCAGCAGCCATGATTGGACTAGCGGGGGGTCCGCCCAGTACTTC
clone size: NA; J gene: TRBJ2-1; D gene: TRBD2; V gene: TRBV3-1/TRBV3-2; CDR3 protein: CASSRGTSGLHNEQFF; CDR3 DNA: TGTGCCAGCAGCCGGGGGACTAGCGGCCTACACAATGAGCAGTTCTTC
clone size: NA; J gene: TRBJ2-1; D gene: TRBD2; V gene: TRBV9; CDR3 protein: CASSVAVGTSRDNEQFF; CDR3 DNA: TGTGCCAGCAGCGTAGCTGTCGGGACTAGTCGCGACAATGAGCAGTTCTTC
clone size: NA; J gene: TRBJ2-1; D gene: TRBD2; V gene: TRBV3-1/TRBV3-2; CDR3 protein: CASSAGGTEQFF; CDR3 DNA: TGTGCCAGCAGCGCCGGGGGGACTGAGCAGTTCTTC
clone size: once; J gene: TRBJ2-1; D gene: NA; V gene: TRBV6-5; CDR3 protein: CASSGVQGVNEQFF; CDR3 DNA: TGTGCCAGCAGCGGAGTTCAGGGTGTCAATGAGCAGTTCTTC
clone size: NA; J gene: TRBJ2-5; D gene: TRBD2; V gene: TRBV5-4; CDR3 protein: CASSRAGGGETQYF; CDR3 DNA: TGTGCCAGCAGCAGAGCGGGGGGGGGTGAGACCCAGTACTTC
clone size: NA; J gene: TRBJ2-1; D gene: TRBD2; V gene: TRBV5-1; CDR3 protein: CASRRGGATSGGRARYNEQFF; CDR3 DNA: TGCGCCAGCCGCCGGGGGGGGGCCACTAGCGGCGGGAGGGCCCGATACAATGAGCAGTTCTTC